This TCR beta chain was retrieved from a study of blood T cell repertoires in COVID-19 (dated by TCRdb to 2019 to 2021). About the study as a whole: The collaborator samples originated in the United States, Italy and Spain and spanned the acute and convalescent phases of COVID-19. The prospective study material was composed of cDNA or gDNA derived from T cells, B-cell-depleted T cells, or PBMCs. Subjects who had been exposed to COVID-19, were actively infected with it, or had recovered from it provided the deeply sampled blood TCRbeta repertoires that made up the dataset. The repertoires were made available in a free public database intended to serve as a resource for research on the immune response to SARS-CoV-2. Samples came from the ongoing ImmuneRACE study (first 160 participants) plus 1,254 subjects from 6 global collaborators. A de-identified subject ID, COVID-19 status, age in years and sex were almost always included in the sample metadata. Where available, HLA class I and class II types were obtained from metadata supplied by the sample provider rather than from assay-based typing.

Study-level results and caveats: Clinical and demographic metadata were provided uncurated, with the amount varying by source and participant.

Only a few counts were recorded for this clone. The target of this receptor is not known. The record has no base qualities; no much larger clone is one base away. The CDR3 spans 16 residues, from the cysteine through the phenylalanine. Of all the DNA, just the CDR3 is kept, 48 bases in frame from base 1. The V end loses 8 bases and the J end loses 3 bases, and a stretch of 22 bases separates them. CDR1 WNHNN and CDR2 SYGVQD are derived from the germline V gene (reference sequence). Whole blood was collected in K2EDTA tubes by collaborating institutions according to the institutions' own protocols. For TCRbeta analysis, collaborators shipped samples as frozen whole blood, isolated PBMCs, or DNA extracted from either of those sample types. The immunoSEQ Assay, a bias-controlled multiplex PCR, was used to amplify TCRbeta CDR3 regions from genomic DNA. Under the source paper's analysis protocol: The number of nucleated cells in each sample was estimated from the amplification of reference gene primers within the assay. To quantify the absolute abundance of each unique TCRbeta CDR3 rearrangement, sequence reads were collapsed and filtered. For each sample, productive Simpson clonality was calculated as the square root of Simpson's diversity index over productive rearrangements. The immuneACCESS repertoire file appears here via TCRdb, limited to in-frame rearrangements. These files lack a portion of the clones; in checked studies, under half of the deficit traces to unresolved V genes, and the cause of the others is not known. V, J and clone size derive from that table, while D and trimming were established from the DNA sequence. The sample table lists about 200,000 clones, 80% to 90% of them with a count of one. The top ten hold about 10% of the sample.

The receptor's source is a woman of 80 years or more with acute or convalescent COVID-19. Input material: peripheral blood. The chain couples TRBV10-1 to TRBJ2-5; the D gene is perhaps TRBD2, on 6 matching bases. The sequence in DNA is TGCGCCAGCTCCCGAGGAGATAGACTAGGGGAAGAGACCCAGTACTTC. This gives the protein CASSRGDRLGEETQYF.